The clone carrying this T cell receptor (beta chain) was observed a handful of times. This sample is drawn from a study of tumor-infiltrating lymphocytes in primary liver carcinoma. Blood RNA came from unsorted whole blood; germline DNA was also extracted. Synthesis of TCR beta cDNA was carried out from about 500 ng total RNA with a constant-region primer. Investigators got TCR beta libraries out of three nested multiplex PCR rounds, done with slightly modified ARM-PCR. Both of the initial two PCR rounds ran for roughly 10 cycles and employed TRBV1-TRBV30 forward primers alongside a C-beta reverse primer. TCRdb recomputed calls from the multiplex PCR reads with MiXCR, one row per CDR3 protein. The sample carries around 210,000 distinct CDR3 sequences, less than 70% recorded once. This CDR3 is 16 amino acids long. Between the trimmed V and J ends, which lost 5 bases and 3 bases, there was a span of 20 bases. Germline lookup yields CDR1 MDHEN and CDR2 SYDVKM.

The sequence was collected from a woman between 55 and 75 years old with primary liver carcinoma and hepatitis B virus infection. Material for sequencing was peripheral blood. The rearrangement uses TRBV28 and TRBJ2-7; possibly TRBD2 for D (7 bases). In DNA, the CDR3 is TGTGCCAGCAGTCCCCTCGGGGGGCCGCACTACTACGAGCAGTACTTC. Its protein product is CASSPLGGPHYYEQYF.